The 29 T cell receptor beta chains presented below share a single source sample, sequenced in a study of PD-1 blockade in classical Hodgkin lymphoma. The assay was immunoSEQ multiplex PCR, and TCRdb's table has in-frame clones only and misses some. The table lists around 11,000 clones, less than 80% of them singletons. Every patient had relapsed following autologous stem cell transplantation, and cohorts differed in brentuximab vedotin exposure. This material consisted of peripheral blood mononuclear cells (PBMCs), taken at baseline. These receptors all stem from a human donor with classical Hodgkin lymphoma.

V and J are TRBV27 and TRBJ1-1; D gene uncertain. CDR1 is MNHEY and CDR2 is SMNVEV in the germline V gene (reference sequence). CDR3 length equals 11 residues. The germline V and J ends were trimmed by 6 bases and 5 bases, with 7 bases remaining between them. CDR3 in amino acids: CASRGQTEAFF. The CDR3 region has the DNA TGTGCCAGCAGAGGTCAAACTGAAGCTTTCTTT.

This sequence joins TRBV29-1 and TRBJ1-4, with a possible D match to TRBD1 (6 bases). V was trimmed by 7 bases and J by 7 bases, leaving 22 bases between them. The CDR3 runs 15 residues. CDR1 and CDR2 (germline): SQVTM, ANQGSEA. For the CDR3, the DNA is TGCAGCGCTGGTCGAGGTCAGGGGAAGGGTGAAAAACTGTTTTTT. As protein: CSAGRGQGKGEKLFF.

The chain employs TRBV4-2 and TRBJ2-1; D call uncertain. The CDR3 consists of 15 residues. The V end lost 0 bases, the J end lost 7 bases, and 13 bases lay between the germline ends. CDR1 is LGHNA and CDR2 is YNFKEQ in the germline V gene. The CDR3 reads CASSQDPLGANEQFF. The CDR3 DNA follows: TGTGCCAGCAGCCAAGATCCCCTCGGCGCAAATGAGCAGTTCTTC.

This clone occurred a few times. The V call is TRBV7-3, the J call TRBJ2-1, with D tentatively TRBD1 (6 bases). Germline values: CDR1 SGHTA, CDR2 FQGTGA. The CDR3 totals 16 residues. Between the trimmed V and J ends, which lost 6 bases and 4 bases, there was a span of 19 bases. The CDR3 coding sequence is TGTGCCAGCAGTCGAAGGGTACAGGGAAGTTACAATGAGCAGTTCTTC. This gives the protein CASSRRVQGSYNEQFF.

The chain carries TRBV13 and TRBJ1-2; D not resolved. The CDR3 has 14 amino acids. Germline V lookup: CDR1 PRHDT, CDR2 FYEKMQ (reference sequence). Trimming took 2 bases from V and 3 from J, leaving 10 bases between them. CDR3 residues: CASSLQASDYGYTF. The DNA for the CDR3 is TGTGCCAGCAGCTTACAGGCCTCCGACTATGGCTACACCTTC.

The gene calls are TRBV5-5 and TRBJ1-1; D call uncertain. CDR3 size: 14 residues. Trimming removed 1 base at V and 2 bases at J, with 9 bases between. CDR1 is SGHKS and CDR2 is YYEKEE in the germline V gene (reference sequence). The CDR3 region is CASSLRHSNTEAFF. CDR3 bases: TGTGCCAGCAGCTTGAGACACTCTAACACTGAAGCTTTCTTT.

This chain links TRBV5-1 with TRBJ2-7; possible D gene TRBD2, 7 bases. V was clipped by 1 base and J by 2 bases, with 10 bases between them. The CDR3 covers 14 residues. Germline V lookup: CDR1 SGHRS, CDR2 YFSETQ. CDR3 coding DNA: TGCGCCAGCAGCTTGAGGGGGACTACCTACGAGCAGTACTTC. This translates into CASSLRGTTYEQYF.

This chain uses TRBV19 with TRBJ2-7; 16 bases align to TRBD2. CDR1 is LNHDA, CDR2 SQIVND, per germline (reference sequence). The CDR3 totals 19 residues. V trimming: 2 bases; J trimming: 1 base; junction bases outside the gene matches: 8. The CDR3 sequence: CASSIRDGTSGGGSYEQYF. Written as DNA, the CDR3 is TGTGCCAGTAGTATACGTGATGGGACTAGCGGGGGGGGATCCTACGAGCAGTACTTC. Based on the CDR3 plus reference TRBV19 and TRBJ2-7, the full variable domain is DGGITQSPKYLFRKEGQNVTLSCEQNLNHDAMYWYRQDPGQGLRLIYYSQIVNDFQKGDIAEGYSVSREKKESFPLTVTSAQKNPTAFYLCASSIRDGTSGGGSYEQYFGPGTRLTVT.

The chain employs TRBV7-2 and TRBJ2-1; maybe TRBD2 (6 bases). CDR3 length equals 13 residues. V was clipped by 1 base and J by 12 bases, with 13 bases between them. CDR1 and CDR2 (germline): SGHTA, FQGNSA. The DNA of the CDR3 is TGTGCCAGCAGCTTAGGGTGGGAGGTTGGGCAGTTCTTC. Protein sequence: CASSLGWEVGQFF.

The J gene is TRBJ1-1, the V gene TRBV7-7, with unresolved D. CDR1 is SSHAT, CDR2 FNYEAQ, per germline (reference sequence). The CDR3 is made up of 13 amino acids. Trimming left V 5 bases short and J 3 bases short, with 10 bases between. Here the CDR3 DNA reads TGTGCCAGCAGCGCCCACTTGGACACTGAAGCTTTCTTT. Its protein product is CASSAHLDTEAFF.

This chain links TRBV6-1 with TRBJ2-2; 10 bases line up with TRBD1. Germline V gene sequence: CDR1 MNHNS, CDR2 SASEGT. J was trimmed by 5 bases and V by 3 bases; bases with no gene match: 3. The CDR3 consists of 15 residues. For the CDR3, the DNA is TGTGCCAGCAGTGAGGACAGGGGGTATACCGGGGAGCTGTTTTTT. Translated, it gives CASSEDRGYTGELFF.

The CDR3, as DNA: TGTGCCAGCAGATCTCCGACCGGCTCGAGCGCGGCTTTCTTT. The encoded protein is CASRSPTGSSAAFF. The chain links TRBV27 to TRBJ1-1; D gene ambiguous. Germline-derived CDR1 and CDR2 are MNHEY and SMNVEV (reference sequence). This CDR3 region has 14 residues. V was pared by 6 bases and J by 11 bases, with 22 bases between.

In nucleotides, the CDR3 is TGTGCCAGCAGCTTATTCCGGGGGGCAGGGAATGAGCAGTTCTTC. Translating gives CASSLFRGAGNEQFF. V gene TRBV7-7 combines with J gene TRBJ2-1; tentative D call: TRBD2 (7 bases). The ends were cut back, 2 bases at V and 7 bases at J, with 15 bases in the middle. The length of the CDR3 is 15 residues. Per the germline V gene, CDR1 is SSHAT and CDR2 is FNYEAQ (reference sequence).

The chain carries TRBV10-3 and TRBJ1-4; 7 bases align to TRBD1. The germline V gene encodes CDR1 ENHRY and CDR2 SYGVKD. The ends lost 4 bases at V and 3 bases at J; junction bases unmatched: 2. CDR3 length: 14 amino acids. The CDR3 is CAISGTGANEKLFF. The CDR3 bases are TGTGCCATCAGTGGGACAGGAGCTAATGAAAAACTGTTTTTT.

The DNA of the CDR3 is TGTGCCAGCAGCTCGGGACTAGCGGGGGGTTCCGTAGAGACCCAGTACTTC. Its protein is CASSSGLAGGSVETQYF. The chain couples TRBV11-3 to TRBJ2-5, with 15 bases matching TRBD2. Germline lookup yields CDR1 SGHNT and CDR2 YENEEA. The CDR3 sequence is 17 residues long. The V segment lost 4 bases and the J segment 4 bases; nucleotides outside the gene matches: 7. Together with reference TRBV11-3 and TRBJ2-5, the CDR3 gives the full variable domain: EAGVVQSPRYKIIEKKQPVAFWCNPISGHNTLYWYLQNLGQGPELLIRYENEEAVDDSQLPKDRFSAERLKGVDSTLKIQPAELGDSAVYLCASSSGLAGGSVETQYFGPGTRLLVL.

The V gene is TRBV10-1, the J gene TRBJ2-2; 8 positions agree with TRBD2. The CDR3 is made up of 20 amino acids. The V and J ends lost 2 bases and 3 bases, in that order; junction bases with no gene match: 17. Germline values: CDR1 WNHNN, CDR2 SYGVQD (reference sequence). CDR3 in DNA: TGCGCCAGCAGTGAGGCCCGGACTAGCAGCGGAAGTTATGACACCGGGGAGCTGTTTTTT. The encoded protein is CASSEARTSSGSYDTGELFF.

This sequence joins TRBV5-4 and TRBJ2-7; 7 bases are shared with TRBD2. This CDR3 has 15 amino acids. Trimming cost V 4 bases and J 2 bases; bases outside gene matches: 9. Germline CDR1 and CDR2: SGHNT and YYREEE (reference sequence). For the CDR3, the DNA is TGTGCCAGCAGCCGGGGAGCGGGAATTCCCTACGAGCAGTACTTC. It codes for CASSRGAGIPYEQYF.

A few counts support this clone. The chain uses TRBV11-2 and TRBJ2-3, with TRBD2 identical over 7 bases. Germline V lookup: CDR1 SGHAT, CDR2 FQNNGV. The CDR3 totals 16 residues. V lost 1 base and J lost 3; bases outside the gene matches: 7. The CDR3 bases are TGTGCCAGCAGCTTAGGAGTCAGGGAGGGTACAGATACGCAGTATTTT. The encoded protein is CASSLGVREGTDTQYF.

The chain recombines TRBV11-3 with TRBJ1-5, with D uncertain. The CDR3 runs to 15 residues. CDR1 is SGHNT and CDR2 is YENEEA in the germline V gene. The V end was cut by 1 base, the J end by 3 bases, with 10 bases between. The CDR3 spells CASSLGVGPNQPQHF. The CDR3, as DNA: TGTGCCAGCAGCTTAGGTGTAGGGCCCAATCAGCCCCAGCATTTT.

V gene TRBV6-5 combines with J gene TRBJ2-7, with D tentatively TRBD1 (5 bases). This CDR3 is 13 amino acids long. V was pared by 5 bases and J by 4 bases, with 12 bases between. Germline loops: CDR1 MNHEY, CDR2 SVGAGI. CDR3: CASSQGVSYEQYF. CDR3 DNA sequence: TGTGCCAGCAGTCAGGGTGTAAGTTACGAGCAGTACTTC.

The chain uses TRBV7-2 and TRBJ2-2, with D possibly TRBD2 on 5 matching bases. The ends were cut back, 5 bases at V and 6 bases at J, with 13 bases in the middle. CDR3 size: 14 residues. Germline values: CDR1 SGHTA, CDR2 FQGNSA. The CDR3 is CASSTRTRPGELFF. The CDR3 nucleotides are TGTGCCAGCAGCACCAGGACTCGGCCCGGGGAGCTGTTTTTT.

V and J are TRBV30 and TRBJ1-2; D is uncertain. CDR3 length: 11 amino acids. Trimming stripped 2 bases from V and 4 bases from J, with 5 bases between. The germline V gene has CDR1 GTSNPN and CDR2 SVGIG (reference sequence). The chain's CDR3 is CAWSRSYGYTF. CDR3 DNA sequence: TGTGCCTGGAGTCGATCCTATGGCTACACCTTC.

This clone turned up a few times. This rearrangement joins TRBV5-1 to TRBJ2-1; D might be TRBD1 (6 bases). Germline V gene lookup returns CDR1 SGHRS and CDR2 YFSETQ. The CDR3 length is 15 residues. Deletions cut 2 bases from V and 3 bases from J, with 12 bases between. The CDR3 reads CASSFQGNSYNEQFF. CDR3 coding DNA: TGCGCCAGCAGCTTTCAGGGGAACAGCTACAATGAGCAGTTCTTC.

The V call is TRBV18, the J call TRBJ2-1; 13 bases match TRBD2. V was clipped by 5 bases and J by 2 bases; unmatched bases: 9. From germline, CDR1 is KGHSH and CDR2 LQKENI. The CDR3 runs to 18 residues. The CDR3 DNA reads as TGTGCCAGCTCAATGATCCGACTAGCGGGAGGTGCCTACAATGAGCAGTTCTTC. It specifies CASSMIRLAGGAYNEQFF.

CDR3 nucleotide sequence: TGCGCCAGCAGCCCAGACGGAGCCTACGAGCAGTACTTC. Amino acid sequence: CASSPDGAYEQYF. V and J are TRBV5-1 and TRBJ2-7, with D uncertain. Germline loops: CDR1 SGHRS, CDR2 YFSETQ. V lost 4 bases, J lost 2 bases, and 10 bases lay in between. This CDR3 region has 13 residues.

The rearrangement joins TRBV28 to TRBJ2-7, with TRBD2 identical over 10 bases. From germline, CDR1 is MDHEN and CDR2 SYDVKM. The CDR3 loop spans 14 amino acids. V shed 8 bases and J 7 bases; nucleotides not matched to a gene: 11. CDR3 coding DNA: TGTGCCAGCGTGCCTCCGGGACTAGCGCGTGAGCAGTACTTC. As protein: CASVPPGLAREQYF.

In its sample, this clone ranks as medium-sized. This rearrangement joins TRBV5-1 to TRBJ1-6; D gene unclear. V was cut by 4 bases and J by 4 bases, with 12 bases left in between. This CDR3 contains 15 residues. Germline CDR1 reads SGHRS; CDR2 reads YFSETQ. The CDR3 loop reads CASSPGRRYNSPLHF. In nucleotides, the CDR3 is TGCGCCAGCAGCCCCGGACGGAGGTATAATTCACCCCTCCACTTT. The whole variable domain, remainder taken from reference TRBV5-1 and TRBJ1-6, is KAGVTQTPRYLIKTRGQQVTLSCSPISGHRSVSWYQQTPGQGLQFLFEYFSETQRNKGNFPGRFSGRQFSNSRSEMNVSTLELGDSALYLCASSPGRRYNSPLHFGNGTRLTVT.

The V gene is TRBV5-4, the J gene TRBJ1-2; the D gene is possibly TRBD1 (5 bases). Germline loops: CDR1 SGHNT, CDR2 YYREEE (reference sequence). Trimming cost V 4 bases and J 4 bases, with 11 bases left between them. CDR3 length: 13 amino acids. The CDR3: CASSEGRTYGYTF. The CDR3 coding sequence is TGTGCCAGCAGCGAGGGACGGACCTATGGCTACACCTTC.

The chain couples TRBV10-3 to TRBJ2-2, with no clear D. There are 12 residues in the CDR3. Germline V gene lookup returns CDR1 ENHRY and CDR2 SYGVKD. Trimming took off 7 bases at V and 1 base at J, with 4 bases between the two ends. CDR3 bases: TGTGCCATCACTGGGAACACCGGGGAGCTGTTTTTT. Translated: CAITGNTGELFF.